A single sample is the source of the 15 T cell receptor beta chains below, sequenced in a study of cytomegalovirus exposure and HLA in healthy donors. Use of 60 Vbeta and 13 Jbeta primers characterized the PCR. The data were produced by immunoSEQ multiplex PCR, yet TCRdb's version contains in-frame clones alone and is incomplete. Found here are approximately 130,000 clones, about 69% of them singletons; the top ten hold roughly 3%. The sequenced material came from PBMCs. The source is a man aged 25-45 years in good health and CMV-seronegative.

CDR3 in amino acids: CASSYGTADLVTQYF. The CDR3 DNA reads TGTGCCAGCAGCTATGGGACAGCTGACCTTGTCACGCAGTATTTT. V gene TRBV7-9 combines with J gene TRBJ2-3, with TRBD1 matching over 7 bases. Germline CDR1 SEHNR, CDR2 FQNEAQ (reference sequence). The CDR3 spans 15 residues. V lost 4 bases and J lost 9; bases outside the gene matches: 13.

V gene TRBV28 combines with J gene TRBJ2-7; 8 bases align to TRBD2. V shed 7 bases and J 1 base; nucleotides not matched to a gene: 6. The CDR3 sequence is 14 residues long. Germline lookup yields CDR1 MDHEN and CDR2 SYDVKM. The CDR3 is CASTSGGLSYEQYF. Written as DNA, the CDR3 is TGTGCCAGCACTTCGGGGGGGTTATCCTACGAGCAGTACTTC.

The rearrangement uses TRBV7-3 and TRBJ2-7; unclear D gene. CDR3 length: 15 amino acids. Germline V gene sequence: CDR1 SGHTA, CDR2 FQGTGA. Trimming took 1 base from V and 0 from J, leaving 10 bases between them. DNA of the CDR3: TGTGCCAGCAGCTTAAGTCTCGCGGACTCCTACGAGCAGTACTTC. Amino acids: CASSLSLADSYEQYF.

This chain connects TRBV5-6 to TRBJ2-7; 7 nucleotides agree with TRBD1. V lost 4 bases and J lost 4; bases outside the gene matches: 5. There are 13 residues in the CDR3. The V gene's germline CDR1 is SGHDT and CDR2 YYEEEE. CDR3: CASSHDRVYEQYF. DNA for the CDR3: TGTGCCAGCAGCCATGACAGGGTTTACGAGCAGTACTTC.

This clone was picked up a small number of times. The rearrangement links TRBV7-6 to TRBJ1-1; TRBD1 matches at 8 bases. The J segment lost 4 bases and the V segment lost 3 bases, leaving 7 bases of the junction unmatched. The CDR3 loop spans 15 amino acids. From germline, CDR1 is SGHVS and CDR2 FNYEAQ. CDR3: CASSLTGVSGTEAFF. In DNA, the CDR3 is TGTGCCAGCAGCTTGACAGGGGTTAGTGGCACTGAAGCTTTCTTT.

The chain is built from TRBV28 and TRBJ1-5, with TRBD1 matching over 8 bases. With V trimmed by 5 bases and J by 4 bases, 7 bases remained unmatched. The V gene's germline CDR1 is MDHEN and CDR2 SYDVKM. This CDR3 region has 15 residues. Here the CDR3 reads CASSRNTGGNQPQHF. The CDR3 region has the DNA TGTGCCAGCAGTCGTAATACAGGGGGTAATCAGCCCCAGCATTTT.

The chain is built from TRBV7-2 and TRBJ1-2, with 7 bases fitting TRBD1. The V and J ends lost 8 bases and 9 bases, in that order; junction bases with no gene match: 12. Germline CDR1 is SGHTA and CDR2 is FQGNSA. The CDR3 runs to 13 residues. The CDR3 DNA reads TGTGCCAGCGGGGTGGTAGGGGACAGTAGCTACACCTTC. Translation gives CASGVVGDSSYTF.

This chain connects TRBV21-1 to TRBJ1-1; no check of the table's D call, TRBD1, against the DNA was made. TRBV21-1 is noted as a pseudogene. CDR3 length: 14 amino acids. CDR3 nucleotide sequence: TGTGCCAGCAGCAAAAAAGACAGGAACACTGAAGCTTTCTTT. Its protein is CASSKKDRNTEAFF.

The genes are TRBV6-1 and TRBJ1-6; 7 bases are shared with TRBD1. This CDR3 spans 15 amino acids. CDR1 is MNHNS and CDR2 is SASEGT in the germline V gene. After removal of 7 bases from V and 9 bases from J, the junction contained 12 bases not matched to a gene. CDR3 protein: CASTTAWTGGSPLHF. Written as DNA, the CDR3 is TGTGCCAGCACTACGGCATGGACAGGAGGTTCACCCCTCCACTTT.

The V and J genes are TRBV7-9 and TRBJ1-4, with 8 bases that match TRBD1. V lost 3 bases to trimming and J lost 6 bases; unmatched junction nucleotides: 6. In germline, CDR1 is SEHNR, CDR2 FQNEAQ (reference sequence). The CDR3 has 15 residues. The CDR3 DNA sequence: TGTGCCAGCAGCTTGGCGGAGACAGGGGATGAAAAACTGTTTTTT. This sequence encodes CASSLAETGDEKLFF.

This clone was seen once. This chain uses TRBV25-1 with TRBJ2-4; D gene ambiguous. The CDR3 consists of 12 residues. Germline V gene lookup returns CDR1 MGHDK and CDR2 SYGVNS. Trimming removed 10 bases at V and 0 bases at J, with 7 bases between. The CDR3 loop reads CAIELAKNIQYF. In nucleotides, the CDR3 is TGTGCCATCGAGTTAGCCAAAAACATTCAGTACTTC.

J is TRBJ2-7 and V is TRBV7-9; possibly TRBD1 for D (5 bases). This CDR3 has 13 residues. In germline, CDR1 is SEHNR, CDR2 FQNEAQ (reference sequence). The V and J ends lost 5 bases and 5 bases respectively, with 13 bases between them. The CDR3 DNA reads TGTGCCAGCAGCCCGCCCCCCAGGGACGAGCAGTACTTC. This encodes CASSPPPRDEQYF.

The V and J genes are TRBV27 and TRBJ2-7; 7 bases are a match to TRBD2. V lost 3 bases to trimming and J lost 2 bases; unmatched junction nucleotides: 7. Germline V CDR1 and CDR2: MNHEY, SMNVEV (reference sequence). This CDR3 region has 15 residues. The CDR3 DNA is TGTGCCAGCAGTTTGTCGGGAGGCTTCGCCTACGAGCAGTACTTC. This sequence encodes CASSLSGGFAYEQYF.

This clone was seen only a few times. V usage is TRBV19 and J usage is TRBJ2-3; weak D call: TRBD2 (5 bases). This CDR3 has 15 residues. Between the trimmed V and J ends, which lost 3 bases and 1 base, there was a span of 11 bases. CDR1 LNHDA and CDR2 SQIVND come from the germline V gene (reference sequence). The CDR3, as DNA: TGTGCCAGTAGTATTTCGGCGAGGGGCACAGATACGCAGTATTTT. Translation: CASSISARGTDTQYF.

The chain links TRBV27 to TRBJ1-2; weak D call: TRBD1 (5 bases). V lost 0 bases and J lost 4, with 6 bases in between. Germline V lookup: CDR1 MNHEY, CDR2 SMNVEV (reference sequence). The CDR3 loop spans 13 amino acids. The CDR3 bases are TGTGCCAGCAGTTTATCGCAGGGCTATGGCTACACCTTC. As protein: CASSLSQGYGYTF.